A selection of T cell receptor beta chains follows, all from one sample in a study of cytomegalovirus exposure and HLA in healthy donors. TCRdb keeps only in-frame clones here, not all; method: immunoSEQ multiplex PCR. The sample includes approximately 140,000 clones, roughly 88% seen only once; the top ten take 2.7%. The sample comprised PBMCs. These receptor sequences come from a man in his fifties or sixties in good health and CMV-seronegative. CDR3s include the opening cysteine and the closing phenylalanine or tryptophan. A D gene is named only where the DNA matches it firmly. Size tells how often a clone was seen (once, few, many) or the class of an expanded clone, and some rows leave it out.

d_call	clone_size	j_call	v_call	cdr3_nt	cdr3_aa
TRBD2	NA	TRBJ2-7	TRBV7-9	TGTGCCAGCAGCTTTAGCGGGGGGGCTGATGAGCAGTACTTC	CASSFSGGADEQYF
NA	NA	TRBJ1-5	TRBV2	TGTGCCAGCACTCCGAGCGGTTATAGCAATCAGCCCCAGCATTTT	CASTPSGYSNQPQHF
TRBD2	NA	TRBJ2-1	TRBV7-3	TGTGCCAGCAGCCCCGACGGCGGGGGGATCAATGAGCAGTTCTTC	CASSPDGGGINEQFF
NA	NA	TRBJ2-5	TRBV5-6	TGTGCCAGCACGGTGGAGGGGAGGGAGACCCAGTACTTC	CASTVEGRETQYF
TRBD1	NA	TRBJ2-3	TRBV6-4	TGTGCCAGCAGTCGGTCGGGACAGGGCCCAGATACGCAGTATTTT	CASSRSGQGPDTQYF
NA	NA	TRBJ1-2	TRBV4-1	TGCGCCAGCAGCCAAGGGACAGCGTACACCTTC	CASSQGTAYTF
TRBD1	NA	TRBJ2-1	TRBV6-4	TGTGCCAGCAGTGACCACGGGACAGGGGCATACAATGAGCAGTTCTTC	CASSDHGTGAYNEQFF
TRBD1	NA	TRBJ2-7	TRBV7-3	TGTGCCAGCAGCTTAGATAGGGACAGGGACCACGAGCAGTACTTC	CASSLDRDRDHEQYF
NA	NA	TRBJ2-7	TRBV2	TGTGCCAGCAGTGTAACAACCTACGAGCAGTACTTC	CASSVTTYEQYF
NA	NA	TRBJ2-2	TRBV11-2	TGTGCCAGCAGTTCTGGGCCCCAGACGAACACCGGGGAGCTGTTTTTT	CASSSGPQTNTGELFF
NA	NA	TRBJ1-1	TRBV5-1	TGCGCCAGCAGCCCCCGGTCCCGCGACACTGAAGCTTTCTTT	CASSPRSRDTEAFF
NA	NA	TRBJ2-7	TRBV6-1	TGTGCCAGCAGTGAAGCGAGAGGGGGGGGCGCCTACGAGCAGTACTTC	CASSEARGGGAYEQYF
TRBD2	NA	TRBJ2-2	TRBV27	TGTGCCAGCAAACAGACTAGCGGGGGGGCGAACACCGGGGAGCTGTTTTTT	CASKQTSGGANTGELFF
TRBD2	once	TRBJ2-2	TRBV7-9	TGTGCCAGCAGCTTCTCTAGCGGGGGGCACACCGGGGAGCTGTTTTTT	CASSFSSGGHTGELFF
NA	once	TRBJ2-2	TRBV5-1	TGCGCCAGCAGCTTGGATGACTCCGGGGAGCTGTTTTTT	CASSLDDSGELFF
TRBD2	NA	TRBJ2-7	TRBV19	TGTGCCAGTAGTCGTCCCGGGACTAGCTGGAGCTCCTACGAGCAGTACTTC	CASSRPGTSWSSYEQYF
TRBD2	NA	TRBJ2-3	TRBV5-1	TGCGCCAGCAGCGCGGGGACTAGCGGATTCACAGATACGCAGTATTTT	CASSAGTSGFTDTQYF
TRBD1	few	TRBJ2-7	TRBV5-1	TGCGCCAGCAGCCAACCGGGACAGAGCTCCTACGAGCAGTACTTC	CASSQPGQSSYEQYF
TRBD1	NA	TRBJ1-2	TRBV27	TGTGCCAGCAGTTTATTGGGCAGGGGGGCTCCTAACTATGGCTACACCTTC	CASSLLGRGAPNYGYTF
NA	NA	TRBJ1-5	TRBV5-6	TGTGCCAGCAGCTTGGGCAGGTATAGCAATCAGCCCCAGCATTTT	CASSLGRYSNQPQHF
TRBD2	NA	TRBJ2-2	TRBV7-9	TGTGCCAGCAGAGGCCGGGGGACTACGAACACCGGGGAGCTGTTTTTT	CASRGRGTTNTGELFF
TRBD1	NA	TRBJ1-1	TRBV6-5	TGTGCCAGCAGTTACTCGGGACAGGGGAACACTGAAGCTTTCTTT	CASSYSGQGNTEAFF
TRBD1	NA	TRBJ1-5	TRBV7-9	TGTGCCAGCAGCTTAGGAGGACAGGGCCGTAATCAGCCCCAGCATTTT	CASSLGGQGRNQPQHF
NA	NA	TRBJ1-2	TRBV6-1	TGTGCCAGCAGTGAATTCGGCCGGGGCTATGGCTACACCTTC	CASSEFGRGYGYTF
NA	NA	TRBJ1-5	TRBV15	TGTGCCACCAGCAGAGTGCTGGGTACGGGGGGTCAGCCCCAGCATTTT	CATSRVLGTGGQPQHF
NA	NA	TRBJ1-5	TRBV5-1	TGCGCCAGCAGCTTGACCGACAGCACCAATCAGCCCCAGCATTTT	CASSLTDSTNQPQHF
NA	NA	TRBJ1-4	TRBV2	TGTGCCAGCAGGGTAACAGGGACCGGACTGTTTTTT	CASRVTGTGLFF
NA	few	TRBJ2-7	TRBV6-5	TGTGCCAGCAGTTACATGGGGGGGCGCGAGCAGTACTTC	CASSYMGGREQYF
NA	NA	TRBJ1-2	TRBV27	TGTGCCAGCAGTCCTCGACAGACCTATGGCTACACCTTC	CASSPRQTYGYTF
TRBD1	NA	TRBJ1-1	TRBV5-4	TGTGCCAGCAGATACGGGACAGAGGACACTGAAGCTTTCTTT	CASRYGTEDTEAFF
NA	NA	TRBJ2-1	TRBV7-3	TGTGCCAGCAGCTTAACGGCTAGAAAGATCGATGAGCAGTTCTTC	CASSLTARKIDEQFF
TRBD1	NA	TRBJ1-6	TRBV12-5	TGTGCTAGTGGTTTGATAGGGGGCCTTAGTTCACCCCTCCACTTT	CASGLIGGLSSPLHF
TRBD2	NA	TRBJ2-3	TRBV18	TGTGCCAGCTCACCACCATGGGCGGGGGGGAGCACAGATACGCAGTATTTT	CASSPPWAGGSTDTQYF
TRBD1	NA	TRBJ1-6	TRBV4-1	TGCGCCAGCAGCCAAACGGAAGTCAGGGGGCGAGGGTCACCCCTCCACTTT	CASSQTEVRGRGSPLHF
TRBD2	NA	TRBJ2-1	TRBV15	TGTGCCACCAGCAGAGATCCTAGCGGGGGCTCCTACAATGAGCAGTTCTTC	CATSRDPSGGSYNEQFF
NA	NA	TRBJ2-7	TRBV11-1	TGTGCCAGCAGCTTATCCCGGGGAGCGGTCGAGCAGTACTTC	CASSLSRGAVEQYF
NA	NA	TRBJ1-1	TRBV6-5	TGTGCCAGCAGTTACTCGTTCGCAGGGTTTCTTACTGAAGCTTTCTTT	CASSYSFAGFLTEAFF
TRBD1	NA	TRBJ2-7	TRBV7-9	TGTGCCAGCGGCCGACAGGGCCACGAGCAGTACTTC	CASGRQGHEQYF
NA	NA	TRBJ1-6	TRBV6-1	TGTGCCAGCAGTGGTCGATCAGGAACTCCCCTCCACTTT	CASSGRSGTPLHF
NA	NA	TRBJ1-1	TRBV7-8	TGTGCCAGCAGCTTGAGGGGGGACTACATGAACACTGAAGCTTTCTTT	CASSLRGDYMNTEAFF
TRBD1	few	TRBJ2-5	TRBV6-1	TGTGCCAGCACCGCGACAGGGTTGGGGGAGACCCAGTACTTC	CASTATGLGETQYF
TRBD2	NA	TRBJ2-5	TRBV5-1	TGCGCCAGCAGCACACTAGCGGGGGGACAAGAGACCCAGTACTTC	CASSTLAGGQETQYF
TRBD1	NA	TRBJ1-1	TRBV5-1	TGCGCCAGCAGCTTAATCGGACAGGGGGGAGAAGCTTTCTTT	CASSLIGQGGEAFF
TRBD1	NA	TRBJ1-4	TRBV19	TGTGCCAGTAGTCATGGGACAGGGTGGGAAAAACTGTTTTTT	CASSHGTGWEKLFF
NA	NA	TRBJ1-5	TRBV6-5	TGTGCCAGCAGTTCCTGGCACGACAAGAATCAGCCCCAGCATTTT	CASSSWHDKNQPQHF
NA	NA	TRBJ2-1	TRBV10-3	TGTGCCATCAGTGACCTGGACAGCCATAATGAGCAGTTCTTC	CAISDLDSHNEQFF